The sequence of this T cell receptor (beta chain) was determined in a study of PD-1 blockade in classical Hodgkin lymphoma. This sample's time point: newly diagnosed, previously untreated cHL patient sample. Newly diagnosed classical Hodgkin lymphoma PBMCs, still untreated, provided the comparison samples. Notes on the study in general: Why the repertoires differ is still unclear, perhaps disease activity or prior therapy. According to reports, newly diagnosed patients had lower baseline TCR diversity than healthy donors, and relapsed/refractory patients had lower baseline TCR diversity still.

Germline CDR1 reads SGHTA; CDR2 reads FQGNSA. The CDR3 is 14 residues long. Between the trimmed V and J ends, which lost 4 bases and 4 bases, there was a span of 14 bases. Generated by immunoSEQ multiplex PCR, the TCRdb table keeps only in-frame clones and is missing some. The table records some 21,000 clones, roughly 94% of them present only once. In regard to this clone: Its specificity is unknown.

The V call is TRBV7-2, the J call TRBJ2-7; D not certain. Source material: peripheral blood mononuclear cells (PBMCs). This TCR derives from a human donor with classical Hodgkin lymphoma. The CDR3 sequence is CASSSYMGFYEQYF. CDR3 DNA sequence: TGTGCCAGCAGCTCATATATGGGGTTTTACGAGCAGTACTTC. Complete variable domain (other parts from reference TRBV7-2 and TRBJ2-7): GAGVSQSPSNKVTEKGKDVELRCDPISGHTALYWYRQSLGQGLEFLIYFQGNSAPDKSGLPSDRFSAERTGGSVSTLTIQRTQQEDSAVYLCASSSYMGFYEQYFGPGTRLTVT.